This T cell receptor beta chain was found in a study of shared clonotypes between healthy human individuals. General study points: Among several donors, approximately 4.6% of naive CD4 clonotypes were found in common.

Looked up from germline, CDR1 is MDHEN and CDR2 is SYDVKM. This CDR3 region has 15 residues. Points on this clone: The antigen is unknown.

Generated by immunoSEQ multiplex PCR, the TCRdb table keeps only in-frame clones and is missing some. The table lists some 2,500,000 clones, roughly 93% of them singletons. The chain combines TRBV28 with TRBJ2-2, with D tentatively TRBD1 (6 bases). Input material: naive CD4+ T cells from PBMCs. Documented subset: CD45RA+ positively selected. This TCR came from a man aged 18-30 years in good health. Some clones in this sample may be carry-over from other donors' samples. CDR3 amino acids: CASKLGTINTGELFF. The CDR3 region has the DNA TGTGCGTCCAAGCTTGGGACAATTAACACCGGGGAGCTGTTTTTT.